This T cell receptor beta chain comes out of a study of human T cells and chemical hapten exposure. Original methodology: A per-sample median of roughly 96,000 TCRs was observed, with a range of about 23,224 to 750,000. A single record per CDR3 protein comes from TCRdb applying MiXCR to the RACE reads. V and J calls and clone size were set by TCRdb, not the authors. The sample lists around 300,000 distinct CDR3 sequences, 7.7% occurring once. Time point defined: pre-sensitization, week 0. Treatment defined: therapeutic diphenylcyclopropenone sensitization with weekly scalp DPC. Looked up from germline, CDR1 is MNHEY and CDR2 is SVGAGI. CDR3 length equals 20 residues. V lost 6 bases to trimming and J lost 4 bases, with 31 bases between them.

The chain combines TRBV6-5 with TRBJ1-3, with a weak D call TRBD1 (6 bases). Sequencing used whole blood, obtained in connection with sensitization to the hapten diphenylcyclopropenone (DPC). The clonotype originates from a man aged 18 to 35 with alopecia areata. Some clones in this sample may be carry-over from other donors' samples. CDR3 amino acids: CASSPWGAGRTGSQGNTIYF. The CDR3 DNA follows: TGTGCCAGCAGCCCCTGGGGGGCAGGGCGCACCGGGTCCCAGGGAAACACCATATATTTT.